These 19 T cell receptor beta chains originate from one sample sequenced in a study of blood T cell repertoires in COVID-19. TCRdb's table, derived via immunoSEQ multiplex PCR, lists solely in-frame clones and lacks some. The sample has around 300,000 clones; approximately 85% are singletons. The source material was peripheral blood. These TCRs come from a woman in her seventies with acute or convalescent COVID-19.

The rearrangement joins TRBV10-3 to TRBJ2-1, with 11 positions matching TRBD1. This CDR3 comprises 17 residues. Trimming cost V 5 bases and J 6 bases; bases outside gene matches: 12. The V gene's germline CDR1 is ENHRY and CDR2 SYGVKD. This chain's CDR3 is CAISSQPPGQGGNEQFF. The DNA of the CDR3 is TGTGCCATCAGTTCTCAACCTCCGGGACAGGGGGGCAATGAGCAGTTCTTC.

This clone was seen at least ten times. The rearrangement links TRBV7-6 to TRBJ1-1; D is ambiguous. CDR1 is SGHVS, CDR2 FNYEAQ, per germline. V was cut by 7 bases and J by 1 base, with 10 bases left in between. The CDR3 totals 13 residues. The DNA of the CDR3 is TGTGCCAGCACCCTACAGCAGAACACTGAAGCTTTCTTT. Translating gives CASTLQQNTEAFF.

The chain uses TRBV29-1 and TRBJ1-5; tentatively, D is TRBD1 (6 bases). This CDR3 spans 13 amino acids. Germline V lookup: CDR1 SQVTM, CDR2 ANQGSEA. V was shortened by 0 bases and J by 10 bases, with 13 bases between the two germline ends. CDR3 region: CSVEDRVGGPQHF. For the CDR3, the DNA is TGCAGCGTTGAAGATCGAGTAGGGGGTCCCCAGCATTTT.

V gene TRBV5-4 combines with J gene TRBJ1-3; weak D call: TRBD1 (5 bases). V was clipped by 1 base and J by 0 bases, with 8 bases between them. Germline CDR1 is SGHNT and CDR2 is YYREEE (reference sequence). The CDR3 runs 15 residues. The CDR3 nucleotides are TGTGCCAGCAGCTTGCAGGGCATCTCTGGAAACACCATATATTTT. Its translation: CASSLQGISGNTIYF.

The V call is TRBV19, the J call TRBJ1-3, with TRBD1 identical over 7 bases. Trimming at V came to 5 bases and at J to 4 bases, leaving 8 bases not matched to a gene. The CDR3 is made up of 15 amino acids. Germline V gene lookup returns CDR1 LNHDA and CDR2 SQIVND (reference sequence). Here the CDR3 DNA reads TGTGCCAGTAGTGTTCGACAGGGCCAAGGAAACACCATATATTTT. As protein: CASSVRQGQGNTIYF.

The chain carries TRBV5-1 and TRBJ2-5, with 7 positions matching TRBD2. The junction had 4 bases not matched to a gene; V was cut back by 3 bases and J by 5 bases. Germline V gives CDR1 SGHRS, CDR2 YFSETQ. The CDR3 is made up of 13 amino acids. The CDR3 sequence: CASSWGGGETQYF. The DNA for the CDR3 is TGCGCCAGCAGCTGGGGGGGAGGGGAGACCCAGTACTTC.

This clone was seen at least ten times. The CDR3 coding sequence is TGTGCCAGCATTACTGGTGGACAGGGCACCGGGGAGCTGTTTTTT. Amino acid sequence: CASITGGQGTGELFF. The V gene is TRBV28, the J gene TRBJ2-2; 8 positions agree with TRBD1. This CDR3 has 15 amino acids. The trim removed 7 bases at V and 4 bases at J, leaving 8 bases unmatched. Looked up from germline, CDR1 is MDHEN and CDR2 is SYDVKM.

This chain uses TRBV7-9 with TRBJ1-4, with TRBD1 identical over 7 bases. Unmatched junction bases numbered 7, after V lost 2 bases and J lost 7 bases. Germline CDR1 and CDR2: SEHNR and FQNEAQ (reference sequence). This CDR3 spans 15 amino acids. CDR3 loop: CASSLSRTGGEKLFF. The DNA for the CDR3 is TGTGCCAGCAGCTTATCAAGGACAGGAGGTGAAAAACTGTTTTTT. Full variable domain (rest looked up from reference TRBV7-9 and TRBJ1-4): DTGVSQNPRHKITKRGQNVTFRCDPISEHNRLYWYRQTLGQGPEFLTYFQNEAQLEKSRLLSDRFSAERPKGSFSTLEIQRTEQGDSAMYLCASSLSRTGGEKLFFGSGTQLSVL.

The J gene is TRBJ1-6, the V gene TRBV5-1; D is unclear. Germline V gives CDR1 SGHRS, CDR2 YFSETQ. The CDR3 covers 15 residues. The V end was cut by 0 bases, the J end by 1 base, with 5 bases between. This chain's CDR3 is CASSLGGSYNSPLHF. The CDR3 bases are TGCGCCAGCAGCTTGGGAGGATCCTATAATTCACCCCTCCACTTT. The full variable domain, with the rest looked up from reference TRBV5-1 and TRBJ1-6, is KAGVTQTPRYLIKTRGQQVTLSCSPISGHRSVSWYQQTPGQGLQFLFEYFSETQRNKGNFPGRFSGRQFSNSRSEMNVSTLELGDSALYLCASSLGGSYNSPLHFGNGTRLTVT.

V usage is TRBV6-6 and J usage is TRBJ2-2, with 11 bases identical to TRBD1. Looked up from germline, CDR1 is MNHNY and CDR2 is SVGAGI (reference sequence). V shed 5 bases, J shed 2 bases, and the junction held 13 bases outside the gene matches. The CDR3 spans 19 residues. DNA for the CDR3: TGTGCCAGCAGTCCTTTTCCCGGGACAGGGGGTTTAAACACCGGGGAGCTGTTTTTT. Residues: CASSPFPGTGGLNTGELFF.

The chain employs TRBV6-5 and TRBJ1-3; D may be TRBD1 (5 bases). The ends were cut back, 6 bases at V and 3 bases at J, with 12 bases in the middle. The germline V gene encodes CDR1 MNHEY and CDR2 SVGAGI. The CDR3 has 14 residues. The CDR3 sequence: CASSVGVGGNTIYF. For the CDR3, the DNA is TGTGCCAGCAGCGTAGGGGTCGGTGGAAACACCATATATTTT.

This clone has more than one count but fewer than ten. V gene TRBV2 combines with J gene TRBJ1-5; 8 bases are a match to TRBD1. This CDR3 is 14 amino acids long. Germline CDR1 reads SNHLY; CDR2 reads FYNNEI. V shed 6 bases, J shed 7 bases, and the junction held 8 bases outside the gene matches. CDR3 residues: CASSQDRVGQPQHF. CDR3 bases: TGTGCCAGCAGCCAGGACAGGGTAGGCCAGCCCCAGCATTTT.

The DNA of the CDR3 is TGTGCCAGCAGTTCCCAGAAGGATACGCAGTATTTT. Translating gives CASSSQKDTQYF. V gene TRBV12-3 or TRBV12-4 combines with J gene TRBJ2-3; D remains unclear. The CDR3 is 12 residues long. V was cut by 4 bases and J by 6 bases, with 8 bases left in between.

In nucleotides, the CDR3 is TGCGCCAGCAGCTTGGACAGGGGAGAAAATCAGCCCCAGCATTTT. This codes for CASSLDRGENQPQHF. This rearrangement joins TRBV5-1 to TRBJ1-5, with 7 bases aligning to TRBD1. The CDR3 sequence is 15 residues long. In germline, CDR1 is SGHRS, CDR2 YFSETQ. J lost 4 bases, V lost 0 bases, and 4 bases had no gene match.

CDR3 loop: CASNGEGLTQETQYF. The CDR3 DNA reads as TGTGCCAGCAACGGAGAAGGACTTACTCAAGAGACCCAGTACTTC. The chain couples TRBV11-2 to TRBJ2-5; possibly TRBD2 for D (5 bases). Looked up from germline, CDR1 is SGHAT and CDR2 is FQNNGV. The V and J ends lost 7 bases and 2 bases respectively, with 17 bases between them. The CDR3 contains 15 residues.

The gene calls are TRBV29-1 and TRBJ2-7, with 11 nucleotides matching TRBD2. Germline V gene lookup returns CDR1 SQVTM and CDR2 ANQGSEA. The CDR3 runs 13 residues. V was pared by 4 bases and J by 3 bases, with 2 bases of the junction left unmatched. The CDR3 region has the DNA TGCAGCGTTGGTACTAGCGGGGGCTACGAGCAGTACTTC. This encodes CSVGTSGGYEQYF.

J is TRBJ1-2 and V is TRBV7-8; 8 positions match TRBD1. The CDR3 is 15 amino acids. Germline V gene lookup returns CDR1 SGHVS and CDR2 FQNEAQ. V was clipped by 0 bases and J by 7 bases; unmatched bases: 7. The CDR3 loop reads CASSLATQGVTGYTF. In DNA form, the CDR3 reads TGTGCCAGCAGCTTAGCGACACAGGGGGTAACTGGCTACACCTTC.

CDR3 sequence: CASSQGTRTEAFF. CDR3 DNA: TGTGCCAGCAGCCAAGGGACTAGGACTGAAGCTTTCTTT. The gene calls are TRBV14 and TRBJ1-1; D call uncertain. CDR1 and CDR2 (germline): SGHDN, FVKESK. Trimming took 1 base from V and 5 from J, leaving 8 bases between them. This CDR3 is built from 13 residues.

The chain carries TRBV10-3 and TRBJ2-1; D is unclear. V gave up 4 bases and J gave up 0 bases, with 10 bases separating them. The CDR3 runs to 15 residues. CDR1 ENHRY and CDR2 SYGVKD come from the germline V gene. CDR3 in amino acids: CAISAKPSSYNEQFF. CDR3 nucleotides: TGTGCCATCAGTGCTAAGCCAAGCTCCTACAATGAGCAGTTCTTC.